This entry is about one T cell receptor (beta chain). Per the authors' pipeline: Amplification with reference gene primers provided the estimates of nucleated cell counts. Some clones are missing from TCRdb's copy, which holds only in-frame ones; the method was immunoSEQ multiplex PCR. D and trimming come from the DNA, and the V and J calls and clone size come from that table. The data contain roughly 200,000 clones, about 85% of them singletons. These data originate in a study of blood T cell repertoires in COVID-19. Study-wide context: Some COVID-19 samples were acute and others convalescent; all came from the United States, Italy and Spain. From T cells, B-cell-depleted T cells, or PBMCs came the material, which was cDNA or gDNA.

Per germline, CDR1 SGHRS and CDR2 YFSETQ. The CDR3 covers 19 residues. With V trimmed by 0 bases and J by 0 bases, 12 bases remained unmatched. Sequenced input: peripheral blood. The TCR sequence derives from a man aged 60-69 years with active or convalescent COVID-19. This chain connects TRBV5-1 to TRBJ2-4; TRBD2 matches 7 bases. The CDR3 loop reads CASSLGSGPGVLAKNIQYF. CDR3 nucleotide sequence: TGCGCCAGCAGCTTGGGTAGCGGGCCCGGGGTTCTAGCCAAAAACATTCAGTACTTC.